This T cell receptor (beta chain) originates from a study of circulating and synovial CD4+ cells in juvenile arthritis (dated by TCRdb to the mid-2010s). Broadly, across the study: Within each patient, the TCRbeta CDR3 repertoires of synovial CD4 T cells, bulk blood CD4 T cells and circulating HLA-DR+ CD4 T cells were compared. Repertoire sequencing was performed with the aim of confirming enrichment of synovial clonotypes in a circulating synovial-like CD4 T cell subset.

The sequenced samples came from patients who had active juvenile idiopathic arthritis. Cells were sorted immediately after thawing, with dead cells excluded using Live/Dead Fixable Near-IR Stain. V loses 6 bases, J loses 2 bases, and the germline ends lie 13 bases apart. According to the germline V gene (reference sequence), CDR1 reads MNHNY and CDR2 reads SVGAGI. Its CDR3 holds 14 amino acids, cysteine through phenylalanine. Here the CDR3 DNA is all that survives: 42 bases in frame from base 1. Concerning this clone: The target of this receptor is not known. Base qualities were left out, and no much larger clone turns up one base away.

The library was obtained by the immunoSEQ multiplex PCR assay. An external provider performed TCRbeta CDR3 sequencing as a commercial service. The source study handled its data this way. Productive nucleotide sequences and amino acid sequences obtained through in silico translation were used in the analyses. Diversity was measured as Renyi entropy over a range of alpha values, and the median of 200 repeated subsamples was taken to equalise sample size. Pairwise repertoire distance was calculated as one minus the Chao-modified Jaccard index, correcting for under-sampling, and used for clustering. Frequency-weighted overlap with synovial clonotypes was calculated over 200 sample sizes with 200 draws without replacement at each size, and the overlap was reported at the size of the smaller sample. TCRdb took this table from immuneACCESS and kept in-frame rearrangements with V and J called. Such tables lack part of the clones; where checked against another copy, unresolved V genes explain under half of the gap, and the rest is unexplained. V and J calls plus clone size are reproduced from that table; the DNA served to infer D and trimming. The sample data list about 36,000 clones, and over 85% of these were observed just once. Approximately 0.7% of the sample comes from the top ten.

The full study reports these points: The difference between circulating pathogenic-like lymphocytes and bulk blood T cells was not detected by traditional Vbeta family usage analysis. Circulating pathogenic-like lymphocytes were found to cluster with synovial T cells, and a substantially higher fraction of CDR3 sequences was shared with synovium by circulating pathogenic-like lymphocytes than by bulk blood. Because T cell genome counts in CPL samples and bulk blood CD4 samples differed by at least an order of magnitude, sample-size effects were addressed. Synovial and circulating pathogenic-like lymphocyte repertoires were less diverse than bulk blood CD4 repertoires, with some CPL samples as oligoclonal as synovium. Overlap with synovium increased with sequencing depth, so measured shared-clonotype fractions likely underestimated the full repertoire overlap.

The specimen was CD4+ T cells from blood. The sequence was obtained from a human donor with juvenile idiopathic arthritis. This chain is built from TRBV6-6 and TRBJ2-5, with TRBD2 as a weak D call on 7 bases. The CDR3 here reads CASSSGGQQETQYF. The DNA sequence is as follows: TGTGCCAGCAGCTCCGGGGGGCAGCAAGAGACCCAGTACTTC.